The T cell receptor (beta chain) described here comes from a study of cytomegalovirus exposure and HLA in healthy donors. Vbeta (60) and Jbeta (13) primers were used in the PCR. As handled by the study authors: Roughly 12 million of around 85 million unique TCR beta chains were shared, per a later count. The protocol was immunoSEQ multiplex PCR, while the TCRdb copy is restricted to in-frame clones and leaves out a portion. The DNA gave D and trimming, while V, J and clone size come from that table. The top ten clones hold around 8% of a sample with 45,000 to 55,000 clones, around 80% of them seen once. A word on this clone: Antigen unknown.

Study-level points and caveats: Being productive about 90% or about 30% of the time was typical of most TCR beta V segments in an earlier analysis.

The V gene lost 2 bases and the J gene lost 3 bases, with 8 bases spanning the gap. Germline values: CDR1 SGHRS, CDR2 YFSETQ. The CDR3 extends over 14 amino acids. The chain uses TRBV5-1 and TRBJ1-4, with D perhaps matching TRBD1 (5 bases). The sequence derives from a man in his thirties or forties in good health and CMV-seropositive. The sequenced sample was PBMCs. The CDR3 nucleotides are TGCGCCAGCAGCTTAAGGGACTCTAATGAAAAACTGTTTTTT. This translates into CASSLRDSNEKLFF. Full variable domain (outside the CDR3, taken from reference TRBV5-1 and TRBJ1-4): KAGVTQTPRYLIKTRGQQVTLSCSPISGHRSVSWYQQTPGQGLQFLFEYFSETQRNKGNFPGRFSGRQFSNSRSEMNVSTLELGDSALYLCASSLRDSNEKLFFGSGTQLSVL.